These 5 T cell receptor beta chains were sequenced from one sample in a study of shared clonotypes between healthy human individuals. Sequenced by immunoSEQ multiplex PCR; TCRdb stores in-frame clones only, minus some. Of approximately 700,000 clones in the sample, less than 80% were seen once. Material: memory CD4+ T cells sorted from blood. Subset reported: CD45RA-negative fraction. The receptors were sampled from a woman between 25 and 40 years old in good health.

The chain is built from TRBV5-1 and TRBJ2-7; 11 positions agree with TRBD1. Germline V CDR1 and CDR2: SGHRS, YFSETQ. After removal of 5 bases from V and 6 bases from J, the junction contained 7 bases not matched to a gene. This CDR3 is built from 14 residues. Written as DNA, the CDR3 is TGCGCCAGCAGGCAACGGGACAGGGGGGCCGAGCAGTACTTC. Protein product: CASRQRDRGAEQYF.

The chain recombines TRBV7-2 with TRBJ1-1; unclear D gene. Between the trimmed V and J ends, which lost 5 bases and 6 bases, there was a span of 10 bases. From germline, CDR1 is SGHTA and CDR2 FQGNSA. The CDR3 totals 12 residues. The CDR3 DNA sequence: TGTGCCAGCAGCCTAAATAACGCTGAAGCTTTCTTT. Residues: CASSLNNAEAFF.

The V call is TRBV4-1, the J call TRBJ1-5; tentatively, D is TRBD1 (6 bases). The CDR3 spans 14 residues. Looked up from germline, CDR1 is MGHRA and CDR2 is YSYEKL. The ends were cut back, 2 bases at V and 3 bases at J, with 8 bases in the middle. The CDR3: CASSQTGFNQPQHF. The CDR3 DNA sequence: TGCGCCAGCAGCCAAACAGGGTTCAATCAGCCCCAGCATTTT.

The chain carries TRBV27 and TRBJ2-4, with no clear D. The V and J ends lost 5 bases and 4 bases respectively, with 9 bases between them. The CDR3 spans 13 residues. Germline assignment: CDR1 MNHEY and CDR2 SMNVEV (reference sequence). The CDR3 coding sequence is TGTGCCAGCAGTGTCGACGTGAAAAACATTCAGTACTTC. It translates to CASSVDVKNIQYF.

In the case of this clone: The same CDR3 also results from other DNA sequences found in this sample. In DNA, the CDR3 is TGTGCCAGTAGAGGGACAGGGTCCGGGGCCAACGTCCTGACTTTC. Its protein product is CASRGTGSGANVLTF. The V call is TRBV19, the J call TRBJ2-6; TRBD1 matches at 9 bases. V was pared by 6 bases and J by 4 bases, with 4 bases of the junction left unmatched. The CDR3 contains 15 residues. The germline V gene has CDR1 LNHDA and CDR2 SQIVND (reference sequence). The variable domain in full, completed from reference TRBV19 and TRBJ2-6, reads DGGITQSPKYLFRKEGQNVTLSCEQNLNHDAMYWYRQDPGQGLRLIYYSQIVNDFQKGDIAEGYSVSREKKESFPLTVTSAQKNPTAFYLCASRGTGSGANVLTFGAGSRLTVL.